The 9 T cell receptor beta chains in this list originate from one sample, sequenced in a study of blood T cell repertoires in COVID-19. Some clones are missing from TCRdb's copy, which holds only in-frame ones; the method was immunoSEQ multiplex PCR. Of over 65,000 clones in the sample, roughly 86% were seen once. Sequenced sample: peripheral blood. These receptors came from a human donor in a cohort sampled during active COVID-19.

The chain has TRBV19 and TRBJ1-5; D is perhaps TRBD1 (5 bases). There are 16 residues in the CDR3. CDR1 is LNHDA and CDR2 is SQIVND in the germline V gene (reference sequence). V dropped 2 bases and J dropped 0 bases, with 11 bases sitting between them. The CDR3 nucleotides read TGTGCCAGTAGTATACTCGGGGGAAATAGCAATCAGCCCCAGCATTTT. Translating gives CASSILGGNSNQPQHF.

The chain links TRBV7-2 to TRBJ1-1; D unclear. V lost 8 bases and J lost 1, with 14 bases in between. CDR1 SGHTA and CDR2 FQGNSA come from the germline V gene. The CDR3 runs to 14 residues. The DNA for the CDR3 is TGTGCCAGCCGAGTTGGAGGGCCGAACACTGAAGCTTTCTTT. It yields the protein CASRVGGPNTEAFF.

The chain combines TRBV15 with TRBJ1-6; possible D gene TRBD1, 5 bases. The CDR3 has 17 residues. From germline, CDR1 is LNHNV and CDR2 YYDKDF (reference sequence). The ends were cut back, 1 base at V and 0 bases at J, with 10 bases in the middle. This CDR3 reads CATSRVDSSSYNSPLHF. CDR3 bases: TGTGCCACCAGCAGAGTCGACAGTAGCTCCTATAATTCACCCCTCCACTTT.

This clone has more than one count but fewer than ten. This rearrangement joins TRBV7-9 to TRBJ2-7, with D possibly TRBD1 on 6 matching bases. Trimming took off 3 bases at V and 0 bases at J, with 9 bases between the two ends. CDR1 is SEHNR and CDR2 is FQNEAQ in the germline V gene (reference sequence). This CDR3 comprises 14 residues. CDR3 coding DNA: TGTGCCAGCAGCTTGCAGGGGAGCTCCTACGAGCAGTACTTC. Translated, it gives CASSLQGSSYEQYF.

This sequence joins TRBV30 and TRBJ2-7; D possibly corresponds to TRBD2 (5 bases). CDR1 is GTSNPN and CDR2 is SVGIG in the germline V gene (reference sequence). The V end was cut by 3 bases, the J end by 0 bases, with 12 bases between. The CDR3 length is 14 residues. The CDR3: CAWSPNRDSYEQYF. For the CDR3, the DNA is TGTGCCTGGAGCCCCAACCGGGACTCCTACGAGCAGTACTTC.

J is TRBJ1-1 and V is TRBV10-2, with TRBD1 as a possible D gene (6 bases). The CDR3 contains 14 residues. CDR1 is WSHSY, CDR2 SAAADI, per germline. The V end lost 5 bases, the J end lost 6 bases, and 16 bases lay between the germline ends. The CDR3 DNA is TGCGCCAGCAGTCCCCTCGGGGGGCCAGCTGAAGCTTTCTTT. Its protein is CASSPLGGPAEAFF.

V gene TRBV5-6 combines with J gene TRBJ1-2; TRBD1 aligns across 8 bases. The CDR3 length is 14 residues. V gave up 0 bases and J gave up 2 bases; unmatched junction bases: 0. CDR1 is SGHDT and CDR2 is YYEEEE in the germline V gene. CDR3 residues: CASSLGQGNYGYTF. CDR3 in DNA: TGTGCCAGCAGCTTGGGACAGGGGAACTATGGCTACACCTTC.

The chain combines TRBV7-8 with TRBJ2-7; 7 bases agree with TRBD2. Germline V gene data show CDR1 as SGHVS and CDR2 as FQNEAQ. The V segment lost 7 bases and the J segment 5 bases; nucleotides outside the gene matches: 14. This CDR3 spans 15 amino acids. This CDR3 reads CASTSTRTGGDEQYF. CDR3 sequence (DNA): TGTGCCAGCACCTCGACTCGGACGGGGGGTGACGAGCAGTACTTC.

The rearrangement uses TRBV7-9 and TRBJ2-7; the match to TRBD1 covers 9 bases. Germline loops: CDR1 SEHNR, CDR2 FQNEAQ (reference sequence). V was clipped by 5 bases and J by 4 bases; unmatched bases: 9. The CDR3 spans 15 residues. The CDR3 region is CASSGGDRVLYEQYF. Here the CDR3 DNA reads TGTGCCAGCAGCGGCGGGGACAGGGTTTTATACGAGCAGTACTTC.